This T cell receptor (beta chain) was sequenced in a study of regulatory T cells in long-lasting Graves disease. Broader study findings: The study found lower TCR diversity in persistent Graves' patients than in newly diagnosed ones.

iRepertoire HTBI primers and Arm-PCR of CDR3 regions built TCR beta libraries. TCRdb called the multiplex PCR reads again in MiXCR, with one record for every CDR3 protein. In the table there are a few hundred thousand distinct CDR3 sequences, 12% of which are singletons. Remarks on this clonotype: The antigen remains unidentified.

Germline loops: CDR1 SNHLY, CDR2 FYNNEI. This CDR3 region has 13 residues. Trimming left V 7 bases short and J 9 bases short, with 18 bases between. Noted time point: newly diagnosed GD, antithyroid drugs for less than 3 months. With RNA extracted from PBMCs as input, the TCR library was made. These same data were also listed under a study on T cells in Graves' hyperthyroidism and ophthalmopathy.

The TCR was taken from a woman aged 18-29 years with Graves disease. The V call is TRBV2, the J call TRBJ1-2; no reliable D call. The sequences come from peripheral blood mononuclear cells (PBMCs), collected at new diagnosis, from a patient treated with antithyroid drugs. The CDR3 is CASMKNLPGSYTF. The CDR3 region has the DNA TGTGCCAGCATGAAGAATCTCCCAGGTAGCTACACCTTC.